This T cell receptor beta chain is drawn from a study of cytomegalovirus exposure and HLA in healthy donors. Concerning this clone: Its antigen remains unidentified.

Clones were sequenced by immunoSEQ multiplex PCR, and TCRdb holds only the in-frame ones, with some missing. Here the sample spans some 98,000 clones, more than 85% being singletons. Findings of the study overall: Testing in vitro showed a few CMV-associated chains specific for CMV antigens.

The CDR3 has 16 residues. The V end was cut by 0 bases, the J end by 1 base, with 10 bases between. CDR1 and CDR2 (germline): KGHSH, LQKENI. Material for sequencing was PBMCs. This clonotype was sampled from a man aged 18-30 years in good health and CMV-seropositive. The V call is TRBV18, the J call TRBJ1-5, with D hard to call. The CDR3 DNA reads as TGTGCCAGCTCACCACCGGGCACGGGGAGCAATCAGCCCCAGCATTTT. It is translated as CASSPPGTGSNQPQHF. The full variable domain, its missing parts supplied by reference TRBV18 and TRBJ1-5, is NAGVMQNPRHLVRRRGQEARLRCSPMKGHSHVYWYRQLPEEGLKFMVYLQKENIIDESGMPKERFSAEFPKEGPSILRIQQVVRGDSAAYFCASSPPGTGSNQPQHFGDGTRLSIL.